Listed below are T cell receptor beta chains from one sample, sequenced in a study of shared clonotypes between healthy human individuals. Sequencing was performed with immunoSEQ multiplex PCR; in TCRdb, only in-frame clones are kept and a portion is missing. The top ten hold about half of the sample, which has about 79,000 clones, about 61% seen once. The sample comprised memory CD8+ T cells sorted from blood. All receptors derive from a man younger than 45 in good health. CDR3s include the opening cysteine and the closing phenylalanine or tryptophan. The D gene is left open where the match is weak. The size entry is marked missing in some rows and otherwise reads once, few, many or a size class.

>TRBV7-9|NA|TRBJ1-3|NA
TGTGCCAGCAGCATACAGCCGTTCTCTGGAAACACCATATATTTT
CASSIQPFSGNTIYF
>TRBV7-6|NA|TRBJ2-2|NA
TGTGCCAGCAGCTTAGAGGTCGTGGGGACCGGGGAGCTGTTTTTT
CASSLEVVGTGELFF
>TRBV6-1|NA|TRBJ2-3|NA
TGTGCCAGCAGTGAAGTAGCAGCGGATACGCAGTATTTT
CASSEVAADTQYF
>TRBV11-2|NA|TRBJ2-7|NA
TGTGCCAGCAGCTTAGTGTACGAGCAGTACTTC
CASSLVYEQYF
>TRBV19|many|TRBJ2-7|NA
TGTGCCAGTTCTGCAGAATCCTACGAGCAGTACTTC
CASSAESYEQYF
>TRBV10-1|NA|TRBJ2-7|TRBD1
TGCGCCAGCAGTGAGCCACAGGGGTACGAGCAGTACTTC
CASSEPQGYEQYF
>TRBV6-1|NA|TRBJ1-2|NA
TGTGCCACGCAAGGGGGGAATTATGGCTACACCTTC
CATQGGNYGYTF
>TRBV5-4|NA|TRBJ2-3|NA
TGTGCCAGCAGCTTGGGGAGAGATACGCAGTATTTT
CASSLGRDTQYF
>TRBV28|NA|TRBJ1-1|NA
TGTGCCAGCAGTTTATCGCAGGGGATGGGGACTGAAGCTTTCTTT
CASSLSQGMGTEAFF
>TRBV6-5|once|TRBJ2-3|TRBD2
TGTGCCAGCAGTTTACGGGAGGGCACGGATACGCAGTATTTT
CASSLREGTDTQYF
>TRBV6-4|many|TRBJ2-1|TRBD2
TGTGCCAGCAGTGTGACTAGCGGGAGTAACAATGAGCAGTTCTTC
CASSVTSGSNNEQFF
>TRBV5-1|NA|TRBJ2-1|NA
TGCGCCAGCAAGCTCTCCATGGAGCAGTTCTTC
CASKLSMEQFF
>TRBV11-2|NA|TRBJ2-3|NA
TGTGCCAGCAGCTTAGGAGCGGTACTTAGCACAGATACGCAGTATTTT
CASSLGAVLSTDTQYF
>TRBV15|NA|TRBJ1-1|TRBD1
TGTGCCACCAGCAGAGTACAGGGGGCGGAAACTGAAGCTTTCTTT
CATSRVQGAETEAFF
>TRBV6-5|NA|TRBJ2-7|NA
TGTGCCAGCAGTTACGGGGGAAGTTACGAGCAGTACTTC
CASSYGGSYEQYF
>TRBV6-4|NA|TRBJ2-3|TRBD1
TGTGCCACGGGACAGACCAGCACAGATACGCAGTATTTT
CATGQTSTDTQYF
>TRBV15|NA|TRBJ2-7|TRBD1
TGTGCCACCAGCTCTCGACAGGGGCCCTACGAGCAGTACTTC
CATSSRQGPYEQYF
>TRBV10-2|NA|TRBJ2-7|TRBD2
TGCGCCAGCAGTGAAGGTTATGGCGGGAGGGCCGGCGAGCAGTACTTC
CASSEGYGGRAGEQYF
>TRBV7-2|once|TRBJ1-5|TRBD1
TGTGCCAGCAGCACTTGGACAGGGGTTGATCAGCCCCAGCATTTT
CASSTWTGVDQPQHF
>TRBV5-1|NA|TRBJ2-1|TRBD1
TGCGCCAGCAGCTTCACAGGGGGCTACAATGAGCAGTTCTTC
CASSFTGGYNEQFF
>TRBV4-3|few|TRBJ2-1|NA
TGCGCCAGCAGCCAAGAGTTCTTGGGAGTCCATGAGCAGTTCTTC
CASSQEFLGVHEQFF